Presented here are 29 T cell receptor beta chains from one specimen sequenced in a study of identical twins. TCRdb re-called the 5' RACE reads through MiXCR, storing one row per CDR3 protein. The sample has hundreds of thousands of distinct CDR3 sequences; around a sixth are singletons. The sample also formed part of further work on T cells expressing NK-cell markers.

The sequenced material came from PBMCs. The receptors were sampled from a woman between 18 and 29 years old in good health.

This clonotype was counted many times. J is TRBJ2-7 and V is TRBV6-1; 10 positions agree with TRBD1. CDR1 MNHNS and CDR2 SASEGT come from the germline V gene. This CDR3 comprises 14 residues. Germline trimming cut 4 bases from V and 6 bases from J; bases unmatched to any gene: 6. The CDR3 spells CASSAGTGEGEQYF. CDR3 bases: TGTGCCAGCAGTGCCGGGACAGGGGAAGGCGAGCAGTACTTC.

This clonotype was seen a handful of times. The V call is TRBV6-1, the J call TRBJ1-1; D gene ambiguous. Trimming removed 11 bases from V and 1 base from J, with 17 bases in between. Germline CDR1 is MNHNS and CDR2 is SASEGT. CDR3 length equals 14 residues. In DNA, the CDR3 is TGTGCCTCCCAGGCGGACTTATGGAACACTGAAGCTTTCTTT. Protein: CASQADLWNTEAFF.

This clonotype was observed a handful of times. The chain links TRBV6-5 to TRBJ1-4; D may be TRBD1 (5 bases). This CDR3 has 13 residues. Germline CDR1 is MNHEY and CDR2 is SVGAGI. The V gene lost 2 bases and the J gene lost 7 bases, with 8 bases spanning the gap. The CDR3 DNA reads TGTGCCAGCAGTTACCGGGGGAGTGAAAAACTGTTTTTT. Its protein product is CASSYRGSEKLFF.

This clonotype came up a few times. This rearrangement joins TRBV7-9 to TRBJ2-1, with 14 nucleotides matching TRBD2. With V trimmed by 3 bases and J by 8 bases, 9 bases remained unmatched. This CDR3 is built from 17 residues. CDR1 and CDR2 (germline): SEHNR, FQNEAQ (reference sequence). The CDR3: CASSFVVRTSGRYEQFF. CDR3 bases: TGTGCCAGCAGCTTCGTAGTGCGGACTAGCGGGAGGTATGAGCAGTTCTTC.

This clonotype was seen more than once but under ten times. The chain links TRBV6-1 to TRBJ2-7; D is uncertain. V lost 2 bases, J lost 2 bases, and 7 bases lay in between. Per germline, CDR1 MNHNS and CDR2 SASEGT. The CDR3 runs to 13 residues. CDR3 residues: CASSERGPYEQYF. The DNA of the CDR3 is TGTGCCAGCAGTGAAAGAGGTCCCTACGAGCAGTACTTC.

This clonotype came up a few times. V usage is TRBV12-3 or TRBV12-4 and J usage is TRBJ2-4, with D possibly being TRBD1 (5 bases). This CDR3 has 13 residues. V was trimmed by 5 bases and J by 9 bases, leaving 14 bases between them. CDR3 nucleotide sequence: TGTGCCAGCAGTCCCGACAGTAGGGTCATTCAGTACTTC. Translation: CASSPDSRVIQYF.

There are a few counts of this clonotype. CDR3 loop: CSARASGEKLFF. CDR3 nucleotide sequence: TGCAGTGCTAGAGCTTCGGGTGAAAAACTGTTTTTT. The rearrangement uses TRBV20-1 and TRBJ1-4; D is ambiguous. Trimming left V 1 base short and J 7 bases short, with 7 bases between. The CDR3 covers 12 residues. CDR1 is DFQATT and CDR2 is SNEGSKA in the germline V gene (reference sequence).

This clonotype was counted between two and nine times. The V gene is TRBV19, the J gene TRBJ2-1, with 7 nucleotides matching TRBD2. The V segment lost 8 bases and the J segment 0 bases; nucleotides outside the gene matches: 10. The CDR3 runs to 16 residues. Per the germline V gene, CDR1 is LNHDA and CDR2 is SQIVND (reference sequence). This CDR3 reads CASQSGGVRSYNEQFF. CDR3 bases: TGTGCCAGTCAAAGTGGGGGGGTACGCTCCTACAATGAGCAGTTCTTC.

This clonotype occurred a few times. V and J are TRBV29-1 and TRBJ2-1, with TRBD2 matching over 9 bases. Germline V gives CDR1 SQVTM, CDR2 ANQGSEA. With V trimmed by 6 bases and J by 5 bases, 5 bases remained unmatched. The CDR3 runs to 13 residues. The CDR3 here is CSVWREGNNEQFF. In DNA, the CDR3 is TGCAGCGTGTGGCGGGAGGGTAACAATGAGCAGTTCTTC.

The rearrangement joins TRBV30 to TRBJ2-7; D remains unclear. This CDR3 region has 14 residues. Germline assignment: CDR1 GTSNPN and CDR2 SVGIG (reference sequence). The ends were cut back, 3 bases at V and 2 bases at J, with 14 bases in the middle. DNA of the CDR3: TGTGCCTGGAGACGGGCAGGATTAGCCTACGAGCAGTACTTC. Protein: CAWRRAGLAYEQYF.

This clonotype has just one count. The rearrangement joins TRBV4-1 to TRBJ1-2; TRBD1 agrees at 7 bases. The length of the CDR3 is 15 residues. The germline CDR1 and CDR2 sequences are MGHRA and YSYEKL. The J segment lost 1 base and the V segment lost 4 bases, leaving 6 bases of the junction unmatched. Written as DNA, the CDR3 is TGCGCCAGCAGCCGAAGACAGGGTTTTAACTATGGCTACACCTTC. It is translated as CASSRRQGFNYGYTF.

This clonotype came up a few times. The chain carries TRBV24-1 and TRBJ2-1; TRBD1 might be the D (5 bases). V lost 9 bases, J lost 7 bases, and 9 bases lay in between. Germline V CDR1 and CDR2: KGHDR, SFDVKD. The CDR3 is 11 amino acids. The CDR3 loop reads CATGALNEQFF. Written as DNA, the CDR3 is TGTGCCACCGGGGCATTGAATGAGCAGTTCTTC.

This rearrangement joins TRBV4-3 to TRBJ2-2; no definite D call. This CDR3 comprises 12 residues. Looked up from germline, CDR1 is LGHNA and CDR2 is YSLEER. V lost 3 bases to trimming and J lost 6 bases, with 5 bases between them. CDR3 loop: CASSHVAGELFF. The CDR3 DNA reads TGCGCCAGCAGCCATGTGGCCGGGGAGCTGTTTTTT.

V is TRBV6-1 and J is TRBJ2-1; TRBD2 agrees at 9 bases. The germline V gene has CDR1 MNHNS and CDR2 SASEGT. The CDR3 is 15 amino acids. Unmatched junction bases numbered 6, after V lost 4 bases and J lost 5 bases. CDR3 sequence (DNA): TGTGCCAGCAGTGGAAGCGGGGGGCCCCACAATGAGCAGTTCTTC. It yields the protein CASSGSGGPHNEQFF.

CDR3 amino acids: CSARIPGVPDTQYF. The CDR3 region has the DNA TGCAGTGCTAGGATCCCGGGAGTCCCAGATACGCAGTATTTT. The rearrangement links TRBV20-1 to TRBJ2-3, with a tentative D call TRBD2 (6 bases). Between the trimmed V and J ends, which lost 3 bases and 4 bases, there was a span of 14 bases. The CDR3 spans 14 residues. Germline V gene sequence: CDR1 DFQATT, CDR2 SNEGSKA (reference sequence).

This chain connects TRBV5-1 to TRBJ2-1, with D tentatively TRBD2 (6 bases). Between the trimmed V and J ends, which lost 4 bases and 1 base, there was a span of 15 bases. Germline V lookup: CDR1 SGHRS, CDR2 YFSETQ. The length of the CDR3 is 16 residues. Here the CDR3 DNA reads TGCGCCAGCAGCGGAAAGACTAGTATATCCTACAATGAGCAGTTCTTC. Amino acid sequence: CASSGKTSISYNEQFF.

The rearrangement links TRBV12-3 or TRBV12-4 to TRBJ2-7, with D maybe TRBD2 (6 bases). The germline V and J ends were trimmed by 6 bases and 6 bases, with 12 bases remaining between them. The CDR3 runs to 12 residues. CDR3 amino acids: CASSSTSREQYF. The CDR3 DNA is TGTGCCAGCAGCTCGACTAGTCGCGAGCAGTACTTC.

This clonotype was detected many times. The chain joins TRBV7-2 to TRBJ2-7; D call uncertain. V was trimmed by 4 bases and J by 10 bases, leaving 20 bases between them. Germline values: CDR1 SGHTA, CDR2 FQGNSA. This CDR3 comprises 14 residues. As DNA, the CDR3 is TGTGCCAGCAGCTCTGCCAACCTACGTGGTGAACAGTACTTC. Translating gives CASSSANLRGEQYF.

The J gene is TRBJ1-1, the V gene TRBV11-2, with D possibly TRBD1 on 6 matching bases. V was clipped by 5 bases and J by 5 bases, with 21 bases between them. The CDR3 is 16 amino acids. Germline V CDR1 and CDR2: SGHAT, FQNNGV. The CDR3, as DNA: TGTGCCAGCAGCCCAAACCTCGGGGGGCAGAAAACTGAAGCTTTCTTT. It translates to CASSPNLGGQKTEAFF.

J is TRBJ1-1 and V is TRBV6-2 or TRBV6-3; no reliable D call. The CDR3 is 8 residues long. The ends were cut back, 6 bases at V and 10 bases at J, with 3 bases in the middle. The germline CDR1 and CDR2 sequences are MNHEY and SVGEGT. CDR3 sequence: CASRGAFF. Here the CDR3 DNA reads TGTGCCAGCAGAGGAGCTTTCTTT.

The V and J genes are TRBV15 and TRBJ2-7, with D perhaps matching TRBD1 or TRBD2 (6 bases each). Trimming removed 1 base from V and 7 bases from J, with 23 bases in between. Germline V gives CDR1 LNHNV, CDR2 YYDKDF (reference sequence). CDR3 length equals 17 residues. CDR3: CATSRGFWGARGGEQYF. In nucleotides, the CDR3 is TGTGCCACCAGCAGAGGGTTTTGGGGGGCCAGAGGGGGTGAGCAGTACTTC.

This clonotype was counted a few times. This sequence joins TRBV29-1 and TRBJ2-3; D unresolved. This CDR3 has 12 amino acids. Germline lookup yields CDR1 SQVTM and CDR2 ANQGSEA. Trimming left V 2 bases short and J 0 bases short, with 3 bases between. This CDR3 reads CSVELSTDTQYF. CDR3 DNA sequence: TGCAGCGTTGAACTGAGCACAGATACGCAGTATTTT.

The chain recombines TRBV6-4 with TRBJ2-2; the D is unclear. V was cut by 0 bases and J by 7 bases, with 9 bases left in between. In germline, CDR1 is MRHNA, CDR2 SNTAGT. CDR3 length: 14 amino acids. The CDR3 nucleotides are TGTGCCAGCAGTGACTCATACGGAGACGGGGAGCTGTTTTTT. Translating gives CASSDSYGDGELFF.

This sequence joins TRBV10-3 and TRBJ2-7; D not certain. V was shortened by 3 bases and J by 7 bases, with 16 bases between the two germline ends. CDR1 and CDR2 (germline): ENHRY, SYGVKD. The length of the CDR3 is 14 residues. CDR3 DNA sequence: TGTGCCATCAGTGAACGCGTGTCGGCGTCTGAGCAGTACTTC. It yields the protein CAISERVSASEQYF.

This clonotype has only a few counts. The CDR3 nucleotides read TGCGCCAGCAGCCCTCTTAATTTGAACACTGAAGCTTTCTTT. Translated, it gives CASSPLNLNTEAFF. The rearrangement uses TRBV4-1 and TRBJ1-1; D not resolved. Per the germline V gene, CDR1 is MGHRA and CDR2 is YSYEKL. V shed 4 bases and J shed 0 bases, with 9 bases lying between them. This CDR3 contains 14 residues.

This clonotype was observed a few times. The genes are TRBV6-5 and TRBJ1-1; TRBD1 is a possible D gene (6 bases). The germline gives CDR1 MNHEY, CDR2 SVGAGI. CDR3 length: 12 residues. V lost 5 bases to trimming and J lost 8 bases, with 12 bases between them. CDR3 coding DNA: TGTGCCAGCAGTGACACAGGGCTGGAAGCTTTCTTT. It specifies CASSDTGLEAFF.

The gene calls are TRBV13 and TRBJ2-7, with D possibly being TRBD1 (6 bases). The CDR3 loop spans 17 amino acids. The V end was cut by 4 bases, the J end by 3 bases, with 22 bases between. The germline CDR1 and CDR2 sequences are PRHDT and FYEKMQ (reference sequence). The CDR3: CASSYLGGRGVGYEQYF. CDR3 DNA: TGTGCCAGCAGCTACCTAGGAGGCAGGGGCGTAGGCTACGAGCAGTACTTC.

This clonotype was found a few times. The chain is built from TRBV29-1 and TRBJ2-2, with D perhaps matching TRBD1 or TRBD2 (6 bases each). CDR1 SQVTM and CDR2 ANQGSEA come from the germline V gene. The CDR3 sequence is 13 residues long. Trimming cost V 5 bases and J 3 bases, with 10 bases left between them. The CDR3 sequence: CSVWGADTGELFF. The CDR3 nucleotides are TGCAGCGTTTGGGGGGCGGACACCGGGGAGCTGTTTTTT.

The sample holds a few counts of this clonotype. The rearrangement links TRBV6-1 to TRBJ1-6; the D is unclear. CDR1 MNHNS and CDR2 SASEGT come from the germline V gene. V gave up 7 bases and J gave up 7 bases, with 14 bases separating them. The CDR3 has 14 residues. CDR3 DNA sequence: TGTGCCAGCACCCGACAAGGGCCGAATTCACCCCTCCACTTT. Translating it yields CASTRQGPNSPLHF.